In its sample, the clone carrying this TCR beta chain was seen a few times. These data come from a study of identical twins. V was shortened by 2 bases and J by 8 bases, with 15 bases between the two germline ends. This CDR3 spans 14 amino acids. Germline assignment: CDR1 MNHEY and CDR2 SMNVEV (reference sequence). TCRdb re-called the 5' RACE reads through MiXCR, storing one row per CDR3 protein. The data contain about 190,000 distinct CDR3 sequences, approximately 15% of them singletons. The same data also went into a second study, on T cells expressing NK-cell markers. That publication notes: Sorted CD3+CD56+NKG2C+, CD3+CD56+NKG2C- and CD3+CD56-NKG2C+ T cells provided the TCR beta repertoires. The eight sequenced donors comprised seven who were HCMV-seropositive and one who was seronegative.

Sequencing used CD8+ T cells sorted from blood. The receptor's source is a young woman in good health. This chain connects TRBV27 to TRBJ1-2, with D uncertain. For the CDR3, the DNA is TGTGCCAGCAGTTTAGTCTGGAGCACGGGGGGCTACACCTTC. It codes for CASSLVWSTGGYTF.